This TCR beta chain was identified during a study of blood T cell repertoires in COVID-19. Study at large: Acute-phase and convalescent COVID-19 samples originated in the United States, Italy and Spain. The analysed material was cDNA or gDNA that came from T cells, B-cell-depleted T cells, or PBMCs.

The method was immunoSEQ multiplex PCR; TCRdb's version includes in-frame clones alone and lacks a portion of them. The profile shows roughly 400,000 clones, roughly 91% of them singletons. Cohort assignment relied on participant-reported clinical history. Germline CDR1 and CDR2: MDHEN and SYDVKM. V was shortened by 4 bases and J by 4 bases, with 11 bases between the two germline ends. The CDR3 totals 14 residues. This receptor was identified in a man in his late teens or twenties who had recovered from COVID-19. The chain carries TRBV28 and TRBJ2-1; a possible D gene is TRBD2 (5 bases). Sequencing was done on a sample of PBMCs or T cells enriched from blood (not recorded which). The chain's CDR3 is CASSSDLLYNEQFF. In DNA form, the CDR3 reads TGTGCCAGCAGTTCGGACTTATTATACAATGAGCAGTTCTTC. The whole variable domain, filled in from reference TRBV28 and TRBJ2-1, reads DVKVTQSSRYLVKRTGEKVFLECVQDMDHENMFWYRQDPGLGLRLIYFSYDVKMKEKGDIPEGYSVSREKKERFSLILESASTNQTSMYLCASSSDLLYNEQFFGPGTRLTVL.